The T cell receptor (beta chain) described here comes from a study of blood T cell repertoires in COVID-19. Study context: The United States, Italy and Spain were the sources of the acute and convalescent COVID-19 samples. PBMCs, B-cell-depleted T cells, or T cells were the source of the cDNA or gDNA that made up the material.

The germline CDR1 and CDR2 sequences are SGHRS and YFSETQ. The CDR3 has 17 residues. V trimming: 0 bases; J trimming: 5 bases; junction bases outside the gene matches: 14. Authors' analysis steps: The authors estimated nucleated cell counts from reference gene primer amplification. Clones were read by immunoSEQ multiplex PCR, and TCRdb kept only the in-frame ones, dropping some. The D gene and trimming were derived from the DNA, and the V and J assignments and clone size from that table. The repertoire holds roughly 110,000 clones, with about four fifths as singletons. Sample: peripheral blood. The TCR originated in a woman aged 60 to 75 with acute or convalescent COVID-19. This rearrangement joins TRBV5-1 to TRBJ2-7; the match to TRBD1 covers 7 bases. This chain's CDR3 is CASSLENTGAGVDEQYF. The CDR3 nucleotides read TGCGCCAGCAGCTTGGAAAACACAGGGGCCGGCGTGGACGAGCAGTACTTC.